The present T cell receptor (beta chain) was sequenced within a study of T cell responses to AZD1222 COVID-19 vaccine. Points from the study as a whole: Unmutated variant regions are reportedly the target of nearly half of TCRs that are spike-specific. The breadth and depth of Spike-specific TCRs increased once two AZD1222 doses had been given. Repertoires were sampled only after the peak T cell response. Donor demographics were predominantly white British with a female majority; clonal diversity may be underestimated.

J lost 0 bases, V lost 5 bases, and 10 bases had no gene match. CDR1 is MDHEN, CDR2 SYDVKM, per germline. CDR3 length: 17 residues. For this clone: Its antigen remains unidentified.

Data came from immunoSEQ multiplex PCR; TCRdb stores just in-frame clones and leaves some out. The sample holds about 180,000 clones; 70% to 90% are singletons and the top ten take 1.5% to 2%. The origin of this receptor is an adult in good health. Sample: peripheral blood, taken on day 0 of AZD1222 vaccination. The chain links TRBV28 to TRBJ1-2; 9 bases match TRBD1. The CDR3 region has the DNA TGTGCCAGCAGTCGTTGGACAGGGGCTCCCTCTAACTATGGCTACACCTTC. This encodes CASSRWTGAPSNYGYTF.